The clone carrying this T cell receptor beta chain was found many times. With a J-beta primer mix and a sample-barcoded 5' primer, a second PCR ran about 7 to 12 cycles. From the 5' RACE reads, TCRdb called clonotypes with MiXCR, one entry per CDR3 protein. The data contain about 640,000 distinct CDR3 sequences, around 31% of them singletons. V lost 6 bases and J 9 bases, leaving 18 bases between the germline ends. Germline V gene lookup returns CDR1 SNHLY and CDR2 FYNNEI. The length of the CDR3 is 15 residues. This specimen belongs to a study of blood T cells in healthy people across ages. V is TRBV2 and J is TRBJ1-6; D uncertain. The source of this sequence is a woman aged 80 or over in good health. The sequencing sample was made of blood. CDR3 sequence (DNA): TGTGCCAGCAGAGTTGATTCTGTCAGTGGTTCACCCCTCCACTTT. Its translation: CASRVDSVSGSPLHF.